These 9 T cell receptor beta chains share one sample of origin, sequenced in a study of blood T cells in healthy people across ages. The authors ran a second PCR of roughly 6 to 11 cycles using a sample-barcoded 5' primer and a J-beta primer mix. TCRdb reprocessed the 5' RACE reads via MiXCR and lists one record per CDR3 protein. This table holds 600,000 or so distinct CDR3 sequences, about 30% found once. Sequencing was done on a sample of blood. All receptors derive from a woman of 80 years or more in good health.

This clonotype has ten or more counts. The genes are TRBV4-2 and TRBJ2-5; 9 nucleotides line up with TRBD1. J lost 2 bases, V lost 1 base, and 11 bases had no gene match. The CDR3 runs to 18 residues. Germline lookup yields CDR1 LGHNA and CDR2 YNFKEQ. CDR3 sequence (DNA): TGTGCCAGCAGCCAAGTCGGACAGGGGACCCCCTTACAAGAGACCCAGTACTTC. Protein product: CASSQVGQGTPLQETQYF.

There are many counts of this clonotype. The V call is TRBV18, the J call TRBJ2-7; TRBD2 might be the D (7 bases). Germline CDR1 and CDR2: KGHSH and LQKENI. The CDR3 runs 16 residues. Trimming stripped 0 bases from V and 5 bases from J, with 17 bases between. CDR3 DNA: TGTGCCAGCTCACCACCGACGGGGGGCAATTGGGACGAGCAGTACTTC. Translation: CASSPPTGGNWDEQYF.

This clonotype has ten or more counts. V usage is TRBV7-2 and J usage is TRBJ1-5, with a possible D match to TRBD1 (6 bases). V was clipped by 4 bases and J by 1 base, with 14 bases between them. The germline V gene has CDR1 SGHTA and CDR2 FQGNSA. The CDR3 is 16 residues long. CDR3 region: CASSSAGVGSNQPQHF. In DNA form, the CDR3 reads TGTGCCAGCAGCTCAGCAGGGGTGGGGAGCAATCAGCCCCAGCATTTT.

This clonotype was observed many times. This chain links TRBV6-2 or TRBV6-3 with TRBJ2-1; perhaps TRBD2 as D (6 bases). The CDR3 runs 14 residues. Germline CDR1 MNHEY, CDR2 SVGEGT. Trimming removed 5 bases from V and 7 bases from J, with 15 bases in between. The CDR3 DNA sequence: TGTGCCAGCAGTGGGCTAGCGATCCCGAATGAGCAGTTCTTC. This sequence encodes CASSGLAIPNEQFF.

This clonotype was recorded many times. J is TRBJ2-4 and V is TRBV6-5; 9 bases agree with TRBD1. CDR3 length: 18 residues. Trimming at V came to 5 bases and at J to 0 bases, leaving 11 bases not matched to a gene. Germline CDR1 and CDR2: MNHEY and SVGAGI. CDR3 amino acids: CASSPSGTGKSAKNIQYF. CDR3 bases: TGTGCCAGCAGTCCCTCCGGGACAGGGAAATCAGCCAAAAACATTCAGTACTTC.

On this clonotype itself: One end of the junction is discordant with germline, which a read error may explain. The V call is TRBV28, the J call TRBJ1-2; D not resolved. The CDR3 runs to 13 residues. Germline loops: CDR1 MDHEN, CDR2 SYDVKM. This CDR3 is CACSLSGNYGYTF. CDR3 sequence (DNA): TGTGCCTGCAGTTTAAGCGGCAACTATGGCTACACCTTC.

This clonotype was detected ten times or more. This chain joins TRBV20-1 and TRBJ2-3, with 8 bases that match TRBD2. V lost 3 bases, J lost 0 bases, and 2 bases stayed unmatched. The CDR3 extends over 14 amino acids. The germline CDR1 and CDR2 sequences are DFQATT and SNEGSKA (reference sequence). The CDR3, as DNA: TGCAGTGCTAGCGGGGGGGCTAGCACAGATACGCAGTATTTT. Translation gives CSASGGASTDTQYF.

This clonotype was counted at least ten times. CDR3 coding DNA: TGCAGTGCCCAAGCGTGGGGTGCAGATACGCAGTATTTT. Amino acid sequence: CSAQAWGADTQYF. V usage is TRBV20-1 and J usage is TRBJ2-3; D unresolved. Germline-derived CDR1 and CDR2 are DFQATT and SNEGSKA (reference sequence). The V end was cut by 6 bases, the J end by 4 bases, with 14 bases between. There are 13 residues in the CDR3.

The chain carries TRBV12-3 or TRBV12-4 and TRBJ2-2; 9 bases are shared with TRBD1. CDR3 length: 13 residues. V dropped 5 bases and J dropped 5; count of bases not matched to a gene: 0. This chain's CDR3 is CASSGTGTGELFF. The CDR3 coding sequence is TGTGCCAGCAGTGGGACAGGGACCGGGGAGCTGTTTTTT.